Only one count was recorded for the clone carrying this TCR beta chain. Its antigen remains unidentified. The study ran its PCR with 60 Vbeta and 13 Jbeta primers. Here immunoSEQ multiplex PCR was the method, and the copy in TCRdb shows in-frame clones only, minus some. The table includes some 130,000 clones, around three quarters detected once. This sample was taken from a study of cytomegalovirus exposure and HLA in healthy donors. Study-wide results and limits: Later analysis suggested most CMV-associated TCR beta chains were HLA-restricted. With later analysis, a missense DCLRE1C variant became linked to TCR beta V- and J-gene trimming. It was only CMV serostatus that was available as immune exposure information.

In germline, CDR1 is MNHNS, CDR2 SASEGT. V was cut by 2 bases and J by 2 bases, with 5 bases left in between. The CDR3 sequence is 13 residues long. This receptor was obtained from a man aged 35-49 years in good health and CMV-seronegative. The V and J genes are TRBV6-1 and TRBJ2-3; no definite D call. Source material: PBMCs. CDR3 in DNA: TGTGCCAGCAGTGAATACAACACAGATACGCAGTATTTT. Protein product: CASSEYNTDTQYF.